The entry that follows covers one T cell receptor (beta chain) sequence. The CDR3 runs 12 residues. Germline V gives CDR1 SNHLY, CDR2 FYNNEI. V gave up 6 bases and J gave up 8 bases, with 13 bases separating them. This sample is part of a study of CD8+CD57+ T cells in acquired aplastic anemia. Genomic DNA, serving as template, underwent TCR beta VDJ and CDR3 profiling. TCRdb processed the reads anew with MiXCR; each CDR3 protein has one entry. The table records 350,000 to 450,000 distinct CDR3 sequences, 65% to 75% of them present only once. The sample consisted of sorted CD4+, CD8+, or CD8+CD57+ T cells (not recorded which) from PBMCs. The chain recombines TRBV2 with TRBJ1-2, with D perhaps matching TRBD1 (6 bases). The sequence derives from a human donor in good health, serving as a control. The CDR3 protein is CASREGGKGYTF. Written as DNA, the CDR3 is TGTGCCAGCAGAGAGGGGGGTAAGGGCTACACCTTC.